Presented here are 9 T cell receptor beta chains from one specimen sequenced in a study of CD8+CD57+ T cells in acquired aplastic anemia. Profiles of TCR beta VDJ and CDR3 were generated from a genomic DNA template. TCRdb ran MiXCR on the reads and lists one entry per CDR3 protein. This sample has roughly 250,000 distinct CDR3 sequences, with around 82% found just once. CD8+CD57+ cell expansion, shown by flow cytometry, had occurred in the patients selected for sequencing. The source material was sorted CD4+, CD8+, or CD8+CD57+ T cells (not recorded which) from PBMCs. The receptors shown here come from a human donor with aplastic anemia.

Comment on this clonotype: No conserved phenylalanine or tryptophan ends this CDR3, so it is likely a read error. It is unclear where the CDR3 begins or ends on the DNA, so no DNA is shown, and the CDR3 is as TCRdb lists it. The chain employs TRBV2 and TRBJ2-1; the D segment call TRBD2 is taken from the table without a DNA check. Termini included, the CDR3 measures 16 amino acids. Germline values: CDR1 SNHLY, CDR2 FYNNEI. The chain's CDR3 is CASSLHRSGGPEHRYA.

V is TRBV7-9 and J is TRBJ1-4; 9 bases are shared with TRBD1. V shed 6 bases and J 8 bases; nucleotides not matched to a gene: 7. Germline values: CDR1 SEHNR, CDR2 FQNEAQ (reference sequence). The length of the CDR3 is 14 residues. DNA for the CDR3: TGTGCCAGCAGTCCAGACAGGGGGGTAGAAAAACTGTTTTTT. Its protein is CASSPDRGVEKLFF. The full variable domain, with the rest looked up from reference TRBV7-9 and TRBJ1-4, is DTGVSQNPRHKITKRGQNVTFRCDPISEHNRLYWYRQTLGQGPEFLTYFQNEAQLEKSRLLSDRFSAERPKGSFSTLEIQRTEQGDSAMYLCASSPDRGVEKLFFGSGTQLSVL.

Concerning this clonotype itself: The junction differs from germline at one of its ends, possibly a read error. The chain joins TRBV7-3 to TRBJ2-5; D might be TRBD1 (5 bases). Per germline, CDR1 SGHTA and CDR2 FQGTGA. This CDR3 has 14 residues. The CDR3 protein is CATSWGADQETQYF. CDR3 bases: TGTGCCACCAGCTGGGGCGCCGACCAAGAGACCCAGTACTTC.

CDR3: CASSGQFSPLHF. The CDR3 region has the DNA TGTGCCAGCAGTGGACAATTCTCACCCCTCCACTTT. The gene calls are TRBV2 and TRBJ1-6; no firm D call. Germline V gene sequence: CDR1 SNHLY, CDR2 FYNNEI. The ends were cut back, 4 bases at V and 10 bases at J, with 8 bases in the middle. The CDR3 sequence is 12 residues long.

A remark on this clonotype: An end of the junction does not agree with germline; a read error may underlie this. The chain employs TRBV7-2 and TRBJ1-1, with D uncertain. CDR1 is SGHTA, CDR2 FQGNSA, per germline. CDR3 size: 15 residues. In nucleotides, the CDR3 is TGTGCCAGCAGCTTATCGCCCACGGCCTACACTGAAGCGTTCTTT. It encodes CASSLSPTAYTEAFF.

As for this clonotype: Sequence at one end of the junction differs from germline and may be a read error. This chain links TRBV7-9 with TRBJ2-3; no definite D call. Per germline, CDR1 SEHNR and CDR2 FQNEAQ (reference sequence). This CDR3 region has 14 residues. The chain's CDR3 is CASSLVGSAETQYF. For the CDR3, the DNA is TGTGCCAGCAGCTTAGTGGGCAGTGCAGAGACCCAGTACTTT. The full variable domain, its missing parts supplied by reference TRBV7-9 and TRBJ2-3, is DTGVSQNPRHKITKRGQNVTFRCDPISEHNRLYWYRQTLGQGPEFLTYFQNEAQLEKSRLLSDRFSAERPKGSFSTLEIQRTEQGDSAMYLCASSLVGSAETQYFGPGTRLTVL.

This chain connects TRBV25-1 to TRBJ1-4; D not resolved. Germline V lookup: CDR1 MGHDK, CDR2 SYGVNS. The CDR3 spans 12 residues. Between the trimmed V and J ends, which lost 1 base and 8 bases, there was a span of 5 bases. CDR3 sequence reads: CASSELSEKLFF. In DNA, the CDR3 is TGTGCCAGCAGTGAATTAAGCGAAAAACTGTTTTTT.

The chain joins TRBV9 to TRBJ2-7; D might be TRBD1 (10 bases). V dropped 4 bases and J dropped 6 bases, with 20 bases sitting between them. Germline V gene lookup returns CDR1 SGDLS and CDR2 YYNGEE. This CDR3 has 15 amino acids. DNA for the CDR3: TGTGCCAGCAGCCCTAGCGGGACAGGGGTCCCCGAGCAGTACTTC. Protein product: CASSPSGTGVPEQYF.

As for this clonotype: At one end, the junction sequence differs from germline, possibly due to a read error. The gene calls are TRBV2 and TRBJ2-2; 10 bases agree with TRBD1. The CDR3 loop spans 14 amino acids. CDR1 and CDR2 from the germline V gene are SNHLY and FYNNEI. The CDR3 DNA reads as TGTGCTAGCAGTTGGGACAGGGGTGCGGGGGAGCTGTTTTTT. It translates to CASSWDRGAGELFF.